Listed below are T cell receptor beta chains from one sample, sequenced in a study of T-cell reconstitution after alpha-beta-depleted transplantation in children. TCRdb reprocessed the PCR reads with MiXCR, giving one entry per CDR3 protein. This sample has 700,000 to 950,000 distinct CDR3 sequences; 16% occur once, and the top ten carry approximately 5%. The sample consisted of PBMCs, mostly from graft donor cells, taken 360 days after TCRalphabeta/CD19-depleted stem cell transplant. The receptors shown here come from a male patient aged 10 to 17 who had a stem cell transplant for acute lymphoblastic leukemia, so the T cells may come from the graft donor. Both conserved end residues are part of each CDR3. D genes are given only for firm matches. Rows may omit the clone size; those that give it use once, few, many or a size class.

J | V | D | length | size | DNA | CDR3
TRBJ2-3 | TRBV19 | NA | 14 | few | TGTGCCAGTAGTACTCAGCGGCACACAGATACGCAGTATTTT | CASSTQRHTDTQYF
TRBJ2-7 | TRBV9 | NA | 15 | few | TGTGCCAGCAGCGTAGAGGGGAGCCTAGGCGACGAGCAGTACTTC | CASSVEGSLGDEQYF
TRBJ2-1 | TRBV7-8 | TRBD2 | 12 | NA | TGTGCCAGCAGCTCGAGACTAGCGGAGCAGTTCTTC | CASSSRLAEQFF
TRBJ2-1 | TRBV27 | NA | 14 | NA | TGTGCCAGCAGTTTATCGGCCCTCTACAATGAGCAGTTCTTC | CASSLSALYNEQFF
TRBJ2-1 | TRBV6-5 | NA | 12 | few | TGTGCCAGCAGACAGCTCGGCGGGACCCCGTTCTTC | CASRQLGGTPFF
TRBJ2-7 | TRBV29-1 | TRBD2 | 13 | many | TGCAGCGTCTACCGGGAGGGCCGGAGCGAGCAGTACTTC | CSVYREGRSEQYF
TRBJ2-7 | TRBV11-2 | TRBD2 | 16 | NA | TGTGCCAGCAGCTTAGATCTTAGCGGGAGGGCCTACGAGCAGTACTTC | CASSLDLSGRAYEQYF
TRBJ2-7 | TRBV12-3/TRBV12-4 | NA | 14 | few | TGTGCCAGCAGTTTCGGGCAGGGGGGTTGGAGGCAGTACTTC | CASSFGQGGWRQYF
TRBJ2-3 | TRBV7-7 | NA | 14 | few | TGTGCCAGCAGCCGCGCGGTCTGGGCAGATACGCAGTATTTT | CASSRAVWADTQYF
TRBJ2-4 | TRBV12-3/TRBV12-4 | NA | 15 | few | TGTGCCAGCAGTTTAATACAGGGAGACAAAAACATTCAGTACTTC | CASSLIQGDKNIQYF
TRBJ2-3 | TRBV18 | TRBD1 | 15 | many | TGTGCCAGCTCACGGGACAGTATTTCCACAGATACGCAGTATTTT | CASSRDSISTDTQYF
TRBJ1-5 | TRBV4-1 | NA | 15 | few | TGCGCCAGCAGCCAAGTTTGGGGGGGCAATCAGCCCCAGCATTTT | CASSQVWGGNQPQHF
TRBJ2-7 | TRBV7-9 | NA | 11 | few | TGTGCCAGCAGCTGGGGCCACGAGCAGTACTTC | CASSWGHEQYF
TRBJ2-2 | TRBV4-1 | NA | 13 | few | TGCGCCAGCAGCCAACGGGGGTCCGGGGAGCTGTTTTTT | CASSQRGSGELFF
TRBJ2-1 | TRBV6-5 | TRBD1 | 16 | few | TGTGCCAGCAGTCACCGGACAGGGGGAACCTACAATGAGCAGTTCTTC | CASSHRTGGTYNEQFF
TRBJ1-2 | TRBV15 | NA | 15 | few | TGTGCCACCAGCAGAGCAGTCGAGAGTACCTATGGCTACACCTTC | CATSRAVESTYGYTF
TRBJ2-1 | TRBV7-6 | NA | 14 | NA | TGTGCCAGCAGCTTAGGTTGGCGTCACAATGAGCAGTTCTTC | CASSLGWRHNEQFF
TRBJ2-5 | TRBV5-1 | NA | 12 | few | TGCGCCAGCAGCTGGTCAGGGGAGACCCAGTACTTC | CASSWSGETQYF
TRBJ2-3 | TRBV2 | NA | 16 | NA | TGTGCCAGCAGTGGTTTTAGGGCGGGCAGCACAGATACGCAGTATTTT | CASSGFRAGSTDTQYF
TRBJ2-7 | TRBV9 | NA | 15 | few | TGTGCCAGCAGCGTAGTGGACACCCCAGCTTACGAGCAGTACTTC | CASSVVDTPAYEQYF
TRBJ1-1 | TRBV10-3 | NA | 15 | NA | TGTGCCATCAGTGAGTGGGGGAAGGGGAACACTGAAGCTTTCTTT | CAISEWGKGNTEAFF
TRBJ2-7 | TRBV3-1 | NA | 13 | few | TGTGCCAGCAGCCCCACCCGACTAGACCAGCAGTACTTC | CASSPTRLDQQYF
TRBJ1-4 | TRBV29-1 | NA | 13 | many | TGCAGCGTTGCCTCAGGGACAAAGGGAAAACTGTTTTTT | CSVASGTKGKLFF
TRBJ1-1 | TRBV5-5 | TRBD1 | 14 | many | TGTGCCAGCAGCGGGACAGGGACGAACACTGAAGCTTTCTTT | CASSGTGTNTEAFF
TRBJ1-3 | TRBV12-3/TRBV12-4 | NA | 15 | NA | TGTGCCAGCACTCCTGACCGAGACTCTGGAAACACCATATATTTT | CASTPDRDSGNTIYF
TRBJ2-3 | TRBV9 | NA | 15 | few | TGTGCCAGCAGCTTGTTTAGCTTAAGCACAGATACGCAGTATTTT | CASSLFSLSTDTQYF
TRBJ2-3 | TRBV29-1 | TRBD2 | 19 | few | TGCAGCGTTGAAGATCGGTGGCTAGCGGGAGGGGTTGGTGCAGATACGCAGTATTTT | CSVEDRWLAGGVGADTQYF
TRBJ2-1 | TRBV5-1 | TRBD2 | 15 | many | TGCGCCAGCAGCCCAGGGACTAGCGACTACAATGAGCAGTTCTTC | CASSPGTSDYNEQFF
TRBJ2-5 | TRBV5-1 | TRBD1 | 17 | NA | TGCGCCAGCAACACCGGGATTGGGACAGGGGGACAAGAGACCCAGTACTTC | CASNTGIGTGGQETQYF
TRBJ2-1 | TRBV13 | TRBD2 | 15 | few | TGTGCCAGCAGCTTAGACGGGAGGTGGTACAATGAGCAGTTCTTC | CASSLDGRWYNEQFF
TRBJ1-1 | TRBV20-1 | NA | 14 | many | TGCAGTGCTGAAGATGGGGGGTTGAACACTGAAGCTTTCTTT | CSAEDGGLNTEAFF
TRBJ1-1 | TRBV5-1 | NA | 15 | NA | TGCGCCAGCAGCTTCGTAAAGGCGCAGAACACTGAAGCTTTCTTT | CASSFVKAQNTEAFF
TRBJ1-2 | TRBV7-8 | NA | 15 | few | TGTGCCAGCAGCTTAGCGCGGGTTCCCTCCTATGGCTACACCTTC | CASSLARVPSYGYTF
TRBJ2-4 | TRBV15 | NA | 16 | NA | TGTGCCACCAGCAGAGACGGTCGCTCCGCCAAAAACATTCAGTACTTC | CATSRDGRSAKNIQYF
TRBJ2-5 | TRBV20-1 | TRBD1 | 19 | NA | TGCAGTGCTAGAAGCGTAAACAGGGGGCTCGGATCGTACCAAGAGACCCAGTACTTC | CSARSVNRGLGSYQETQYF
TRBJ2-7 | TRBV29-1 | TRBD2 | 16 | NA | TGCAGCGTTGATACCGGGACTAGCGGGAATCTTTACGAGCAGTACTTC | CSVDTGTSGNLYEQYF
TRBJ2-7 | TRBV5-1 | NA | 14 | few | TGCGCCAGCAGCTTTGTGGTCGAGACCTACGAGCAGTACTTC | CASSFVVETYEQYF
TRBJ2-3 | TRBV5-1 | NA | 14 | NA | TGCGCCAGCAGCTCGGAGCCTAGCACAGATACGCAGTATTTT | CASSSEPSTDTQYF
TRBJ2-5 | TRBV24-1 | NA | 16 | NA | TGTGCCACCAGTGATTTGCCGGGACTCAGTGGAGAGACCCAGTACTTC | CATSDLPGLSGETQYF
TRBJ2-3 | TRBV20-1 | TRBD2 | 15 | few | TGCAGTGCTAGTCGGCGGGAGGGTCTTTCAGATACGCAGTATTTT | CSASRREGLSDTQYF
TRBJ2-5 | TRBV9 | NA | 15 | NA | TGTGCCAGCAGCGCCATCTCCGACGTGCAGAAGACCCAGTACTTC | CASSAISDVQKTQYF
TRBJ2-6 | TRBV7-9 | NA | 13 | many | TGTGCCAGCAGCTTCCCCGGGGCCAACGTCCTGACTTTC | CASSFPGANVLTF
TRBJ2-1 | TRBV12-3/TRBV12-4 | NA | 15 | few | TGTGCCAGCAGTTTAGCCAGAAGAACCTACAATGAGCAGTTCTTC | CASSLARRTYNEQFF